This passage covers 2 T cell receptor beta chains from one sample sequenced in a study of shared clonotypes between healthy human individuals (dated by TCRdb to 2018 to 2020). Libraries were made using the immunoSEQ multiplex PCR assay. The source is immuneACCESS, and TCRdb retained only in-frame sequences with V and J called. Part of the clones is not carried over; for the studies checked, unresolved V genes explain less than half of this, and the remainder is unexplained. The sample records nearly 750,000 clones, around 70% of which are singletons. The ten biggest clones cover more than 1.5% of the sample. What was sequenced was memory CD4+ T cells sorted from blood. The cell subset or site label corresponds to: CD45RA-negative fraction. The receptors here all came from a woman aged 30 to 39 in good health.

The rearrangement links TRBV5-4 to TRBJ2-1; D not resolved. Germline CDR1 SGHNT, CDR2 YYREEE (reference sequence). V shed 4 bases and J shed 1 base, with 12 bases lying between them. CDR3 size: 15 residues. For the CDR3, the DNA is TGTGCCAGCAGCCAACGATACCCGTCCTACAATGAGCAGTTCTTC. It specifies CASSQRYPSYNEQFF.

This clone was counted only a few times. CDR3 in DNA: TGCGCCAGCAGCCTAGCGGGAGGTGGGGATACGCAGTATTTT. This translates into CASSLAGGGDTQYF. V usage is TRBV10-1 and J usage is TRBJ2-3; TRBD2 matches at 11 bases. The CDR3 has 14 amino acids. In germline, CDR1 is WNHNN, CDR2 SYGVQD (reference sequence). V trimming: 6 bases; J trimming: 6 bases; junction bases outside the gene matches: 5.